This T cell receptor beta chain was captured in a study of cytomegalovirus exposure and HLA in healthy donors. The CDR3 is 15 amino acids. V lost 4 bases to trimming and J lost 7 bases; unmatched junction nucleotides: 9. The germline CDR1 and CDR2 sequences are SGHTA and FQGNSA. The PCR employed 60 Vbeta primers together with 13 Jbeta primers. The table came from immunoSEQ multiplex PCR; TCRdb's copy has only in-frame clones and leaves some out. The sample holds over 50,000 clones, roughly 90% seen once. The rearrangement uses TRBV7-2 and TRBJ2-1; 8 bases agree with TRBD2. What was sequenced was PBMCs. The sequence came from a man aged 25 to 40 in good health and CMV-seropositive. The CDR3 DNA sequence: TGTGCCAGCAGCTCACCGGGACTAGGGTTTAATGAGCAGTTCTTC. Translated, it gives CASSSPGLGFNEQFF.